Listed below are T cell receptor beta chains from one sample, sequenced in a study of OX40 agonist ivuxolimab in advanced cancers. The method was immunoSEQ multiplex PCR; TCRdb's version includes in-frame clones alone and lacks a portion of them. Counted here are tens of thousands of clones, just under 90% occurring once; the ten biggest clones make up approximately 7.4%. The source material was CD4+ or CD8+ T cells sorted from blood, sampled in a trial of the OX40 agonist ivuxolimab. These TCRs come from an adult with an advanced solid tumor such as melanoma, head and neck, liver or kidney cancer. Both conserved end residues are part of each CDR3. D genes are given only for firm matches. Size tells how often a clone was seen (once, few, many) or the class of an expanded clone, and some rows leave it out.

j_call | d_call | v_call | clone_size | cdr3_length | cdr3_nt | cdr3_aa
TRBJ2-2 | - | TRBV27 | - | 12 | TGTGCCAGCAACGGGGCAACCGGGGAGCTGTTTTTT | CASNGATGELFF
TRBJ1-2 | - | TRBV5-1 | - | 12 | TGCGCCAGCAGTCTGTTGGACCGACAGTACACCTTC | CASSLLDRQYTF
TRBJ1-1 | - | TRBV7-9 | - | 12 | TGTGCCAGCAGCTTCCTGGGCACTGAAGCTTTCTTT | CASSFLGTEAFF
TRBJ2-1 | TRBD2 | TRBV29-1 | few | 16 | TGCAGCGTTGAAGATCTGCGGCTAGCGGGAGACAATGAGCAGTTCTTC | CSVEDLRLAGDNEQFF
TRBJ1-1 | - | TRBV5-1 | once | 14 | TGCGCCAGCAGCTTGGGGAGCCTAAACACTGAAGCTTTCTTT | CASSLGSLNTEAFF
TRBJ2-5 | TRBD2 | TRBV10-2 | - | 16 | TGCGCCAGCAGTGGACTAGCGGGAGGCCCACTGGAGACCCAGTACTTC | CASSGLAGGPLETQYF
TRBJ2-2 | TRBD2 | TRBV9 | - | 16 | TGTGCCAGCAGCGTAGGCGGGAGTATCGCCTCCGGGGAGCTGTTTTTT | CASSVGGSIASGELFF
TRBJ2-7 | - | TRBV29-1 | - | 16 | TGCAGCGTTGAAGGTCACGGCGGCGGGAACTCCTACGAGCAGTACTTC | CSVEGHGGGNSYEQYF
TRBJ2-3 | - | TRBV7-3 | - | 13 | TGTGCCAGCAGCCTCGACAGCACAGATACGCAGTATTTT | CASSLDSTDTQYF
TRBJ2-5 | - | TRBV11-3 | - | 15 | TGTGCCAGCAGCACCAGGGGGGTAGGACAAGAGACCCAGTACTTC | CASSTRGVGQETQYF
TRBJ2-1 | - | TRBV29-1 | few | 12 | TGCAGCGTTGAGGGGGCGCGGAATGAGCAGTTCTTC | CSVEGARNEQFF
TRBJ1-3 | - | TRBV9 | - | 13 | TGTGCCAGCAGCGTGGGGTCTGGAAACACCATATATTTT | CASSVGSGNTIYF
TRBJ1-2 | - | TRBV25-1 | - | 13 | TGTGCCAGCAGTGATCACAAGGGCTATGGCTACACCTTC | CASSDHKGYGYTF
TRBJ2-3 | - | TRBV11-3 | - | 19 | TGTGCCAGCAGCTTATGGGCCCTGAGCACCAGGGGCAGGGCAGATACGCAGTATTTT | CASSLWALSTRGRADTQYF
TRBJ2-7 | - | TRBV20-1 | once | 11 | TGCAGTGCTAGACTGGGTTACGAGCAGTACTTC | CSARLGYEQYF
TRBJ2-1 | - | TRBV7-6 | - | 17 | - | CASSLVGAGILDNERFF
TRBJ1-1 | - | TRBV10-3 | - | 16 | TGTGCCATCAGTGTGGGAAAAGCGAAACTGAACACTGAAGCTTTCTTT | CAISVGKAKLNTEAFF
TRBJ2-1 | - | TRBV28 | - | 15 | TGTGCCAGCAGTCAATCCGGGGCGGGCTTCAATGAGCAGTTCTTC | CASSQSGAGFNEQFF
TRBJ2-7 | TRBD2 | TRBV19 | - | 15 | TGTGCCAGTAGTGTTAGCGGGAGTGCCCCCTACGAGCAGTACTTC | CASSVSGSAPYEQYF
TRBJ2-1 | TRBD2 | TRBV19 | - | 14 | TGTGCCAGTAGAGTGTCTAGCGGGTACAATGAGCAGTTCTTC | CASRVSSGYNEQFF
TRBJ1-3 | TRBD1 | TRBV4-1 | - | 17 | TGCGCCAGCAGCCAAGTGGGACAGAGCCTCTCTGGAAACACCATATATTTT | CASSQVGQSLSGNTIYF
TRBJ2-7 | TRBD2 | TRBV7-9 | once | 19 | TGTGCCAGCAGCCCTCGGGACGGCGGGACTAGCGGGAGAGTATACGAGCAGTACTTC | CASSPRDGGTSGRVYEQYF
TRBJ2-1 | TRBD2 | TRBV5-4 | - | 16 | TGTGCCAGCAGCAGGGTAGCGGGAGTGCTTGACAATGAGCAGTTCTTC | CASSRVAGVLDNEQFF
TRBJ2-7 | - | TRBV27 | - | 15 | TGTGCCAGCAGTGGCCTGATGCAGGGTGCCTACGAGCAGTACTTC | CASSGLMQGAYEQYF
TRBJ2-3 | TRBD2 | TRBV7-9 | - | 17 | TGTGCCAGCAGCTTCCCGGGACTAGCGGGAGCGACAGATACGCAGTATTTT | CASSFPGLAGATDTQYF
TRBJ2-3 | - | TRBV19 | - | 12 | TGTGCCAGTAGTATGTCAACAGATACGCAGTATTTT | CASSMSTDTQYF
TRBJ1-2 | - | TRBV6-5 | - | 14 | TGTGCCAGCAGTCAAGGGAGACAGCCCTATGGCTACACCTTC | CASSQGRQPYGYTF
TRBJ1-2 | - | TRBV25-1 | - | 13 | TGTGCCAGCAGTGCCACAGAGTACTATGGCTACACCTTC | CASSATEYYGYTF
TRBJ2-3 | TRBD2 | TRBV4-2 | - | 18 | TGTGCCAGCAGTCTTAAAACCAGGGGACTAGCGGGAGCAGATACGCAGTATTTT | CASSLKTRGLAGADTQYF